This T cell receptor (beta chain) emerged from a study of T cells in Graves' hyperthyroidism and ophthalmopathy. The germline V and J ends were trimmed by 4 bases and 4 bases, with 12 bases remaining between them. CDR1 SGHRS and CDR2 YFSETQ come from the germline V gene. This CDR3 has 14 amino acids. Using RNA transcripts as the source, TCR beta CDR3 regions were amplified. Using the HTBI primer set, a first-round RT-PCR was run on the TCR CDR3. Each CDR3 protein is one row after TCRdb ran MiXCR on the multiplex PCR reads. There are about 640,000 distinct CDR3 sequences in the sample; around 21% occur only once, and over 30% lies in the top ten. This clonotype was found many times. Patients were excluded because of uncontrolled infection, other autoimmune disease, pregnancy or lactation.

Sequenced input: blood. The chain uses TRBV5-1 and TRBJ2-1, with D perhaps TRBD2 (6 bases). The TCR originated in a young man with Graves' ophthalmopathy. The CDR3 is CASSDGTPYNEQFF. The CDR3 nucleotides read TGCGCCAGCAGCGATGGGACTCCATACAATGAGCAGTTCTTC.